A selection of T cell receptor beta chains follows, all from one sample in a study of shared clonotypes between healthy human individuals. The repertoire was sequenced with immunoSEQ multiplex PCR; TCRdb's copy has only in-frame clones and lacks some. The repertoire holds under 850,000 clones, 72% seen once, with around 1.8% in the top ten. The specimen sequenced was memory CD4+ T cells sorted from blood. These receptors were taken from a woman in her twenties or thirties in good health. Both conserved end residues are part of each CDR3. Each record gives: V gene, J gene, CDR3 length, CDR3 protein.

v_gene: TRBV7-2
j_gene: TRBJ1-1
len: 15
CDR3aa: CASSSPPGRVTEAFF

v_gene: TRBV5-1
j_gene: TRBJ2-1
len: 17
CDR3aa: CASSWGQGVSSYNEQFF

v_gene: TRBV6-5
j_gene: TRBJ1-5
len: 13
CDR3aa: CASSYSLAQPQHF

v_gene: TRBV30
j_gene: TRBJ1-4
len: 12
CDR3aa: CAWSVEGEKLFF

v_gene: TRBV18
j_gene: TRBJ1-1
len: 17
CDR3aa: CASSPWHSGTAGTEAFF

v_gene: TRBV11-3
j_gene: TRBJ1-3
len: 15
CDR3aa: CASSNQGLLGNTIYF

v_gene: TRBV10-3
j_gene: TRBJ2-3
len: 19
CDR3aa: CAISDRVRGLLATRDTQYF

v_gene: TRBV6-1
j_gene: TRBJ1-2
len: 16
CDR3aa: CASSEAGRGQGYGYTF

v_gene: TRBV28
j_gene: TRBJ1-2
len: 13
CDR3aa: CASSFQDAYGYTF

v_gene: TRBV7-9
j_gene: TRBJ2-5
len: 16
CDR3aa: CASSPTGTGGRETQYF

v_gene: TRBV15
j_gene: TRBJ2-1
len: 16
CDR3aa: CATSRMSIQRGGEQFF

v_gene: TRBV7-9
j_gene: TRBJ2-1
len: 16
CDR3aa: CASSLGVWRDYNEQFF

v_gene: TRBV11-2
j_gene: TRBJ1-2
len: 14
CDR3aa: CASSLDTGDYGYTF

v_gene: TRBV4-2
j_gene: TRBJ1-2
len: 14
CDR3aa: CASSQDEAGSGYTF

v_gene: TRBV28
j_gene: TRBJ2-4
len: 16
CDR3aa: CASRRGGSSNKNIQYF

v_gene: TRBV7-9
j_gene: TRBJ2-5
len: 12
CDR3aa: CASSPVQETQYF

v_gene: TRBV29-1
j_gene: TRBJ2-5
len: 11
CDR3aa: CSVEPEETQYF

v_gene: TRBV6-6
j_gene: TRBJ1-4
len: 12
CDR3aa: CASSSSRGKLFF

v_gene: TRBV29-1
j_gene: TRBJ2-5
len: 10
CDR3aa: CSVGVEDQYF

v_gene: TRBV7-2
j_gene: TRBJ1-1
len: 14
CDR3aa: CASSLGMGQGEAFF

v_gene: TRBV19
j_gene: TRBJ2-2
len: 13
CDR3aa: CASSPLGAGELFF

v_gene: TRBV10-3
j_gene: TRBJ1-2
len: 12
CDR3aa: CAIHKADYGYTF

v_gene: TRBV5-8
j_gene: TRBJ2-1
len: 15
CDR3aa: CASSLGTSGRNEQFF

v_gene: TRBV10-3
j_gene: TRBJ2-3
len: 14
CDR3aa: CAISGSGSSDTQYF

v_gene: TRBV27
j_gene: TRBJ1-5
len: 19
CDR3aa: CASSLGTVARYYSNQPQHF

v_gene: TRBV27
j_gene: TRBJ2-1
len: 15
CDR3aa: CASSLWTSGSGEQFF

v_gene: TRBV19
j_gene: TRBJ2-7
len: 15
CDR3aa: CASSTGTGSFYEQYF

v_gene: TRBV18
j_gene: TRBJ1-1
len: 15
CDR3aa: CASYEQGYVNTEAFF

v_gene: TRBV28
j_gene: TRBJ1-2
len: 13
CDR3aa: CASSLPPAYGYTF

v_gene: TRBV7-9
j_gene: TRBJ2-2
len: 15
CDR3aa: CATPVGTSGTGELFF

v_gene: TRBV27
j_gene: TRBJ2-7
len: 14
CDR3aa: CASSAGQGTHEQYF

v_gene: TRBV5-1
j_gene: TRBJ2-1
len: 15
CDR3aa: CASSFSSGSYNEQFF

v_gene: TRBV14
j_gene: TRBJ2-7
len: 14
CDR3aa: CASSPGTGSYEQYF

v_gene: TRBV7-2
j_gene: TRBJ1-5
len: 13
CDR3aa: CASSLVGGQPQHF

v_gene: TRBV5-1
j_gene: TRBJ2-7
len: 13
CDR3aa: CASSTRDYDEQYF

v_gene: TRBV10-1
j_gene: TRBJ2-1
len: 15
CDR3aa: CASSPSGELHNEQFF

v_gene: TRBV27
j_gene: TRBJ1-2
len: 16
CDR3aa: CASSLRQGVSNYGYTF

v_gene: TRBV28
j_gene: TRBJ1-2
len: 14
CDR3aa: CASSLSGGRGGYTF

v_gene: TRBV6-1
j_gene: TRBJ1-1
len: 14
CDR3aa: CASREDSLNTEAFF

v_gene: TRBV28
j_gene: TRBJ1-2
len: 16
CDR3aa: CASSLGFGPGSYGYTF

v_gene: TRBV11-2
j_gene: TRBJ2-1
len: 14
CDR3aa: CASSSPPTNNEQFF

v_gene: TRBV5-1
j_gene: TRBJ2-7
len: 14
CDR3aa: CASSPGQAYYEQYF

v_gene: TRBV28
j_gene: TRBJ2-5
len: 14
CDR3aa: CASSNSGTEETQYF

v_gene: TRBV7-3
j_gene: TRBJ2-3
len: 14
CDR3aa: CASSLGTGGDTQYF

v_gene: TRBV2
j_gene: TRBJ1-1
len: 12
CDR3aa: CASSLGVAEAFF

v_gene: TRBV7-9
j_gene: TRBJ2-3
len: 11
CDR3aa: CASSRSHTQYF